This T cell receptor (beta chain) originates from a study of T cells in Graves' hyperthyroidism and ophthalmopathy. This clonotype was seen ten or more times. RNA transcripts gave rise to amplified TCR beta CDR3 regions. The HTBI primer set served for first-round RT-PCR of the TCR CDR3. TCRdb independently ran MiXCR on the multiplex PCR reads; one entry per CDR3 protein. The sample has about 600,000 distinct CDR3 sequences; approximately 15% are singletons. The source is a woman between 40 and 50 years old with Graves' ophthalmopathy. The sequencing sample was made of blood.

The CDR3 DNA sequence: TGTGCCAGCAGCCGAAAGGGGGCCGGCCCATATGGCTACACCTTC. Translating gives CASSRKGAGPYGYTF. J is TRBJ1-2 and V is TRBV3-1; 7 bases line up with TRBD1. J gave up 5 bases and V 4 bases, and 10 bases lay outside the gene matches. Germline V gene lookup returns CDR1 LGHDT and CDR2 YNNKEL (reference sequence). The CDR3 is 15 residues long.